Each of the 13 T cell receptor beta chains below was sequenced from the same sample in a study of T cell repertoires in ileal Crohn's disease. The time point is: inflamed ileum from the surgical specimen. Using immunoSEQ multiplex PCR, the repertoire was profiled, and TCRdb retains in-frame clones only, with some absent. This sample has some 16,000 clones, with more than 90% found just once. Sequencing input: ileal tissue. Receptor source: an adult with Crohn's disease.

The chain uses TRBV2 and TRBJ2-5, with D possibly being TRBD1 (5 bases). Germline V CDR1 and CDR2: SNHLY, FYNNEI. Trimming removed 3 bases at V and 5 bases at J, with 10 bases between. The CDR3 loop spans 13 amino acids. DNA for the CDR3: TGTGCCAGCAGTGAGGGGCGCAGGGAGACCCAGTACTTC. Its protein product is CASSEGRRETQYF.

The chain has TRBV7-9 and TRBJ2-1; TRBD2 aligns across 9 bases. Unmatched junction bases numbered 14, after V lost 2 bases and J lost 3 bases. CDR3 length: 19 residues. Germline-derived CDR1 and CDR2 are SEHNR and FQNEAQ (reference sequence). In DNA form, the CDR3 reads TGTGCCAGCAGCTTAATTCTGGCGAGCGGGGGGCCCCTCTACAATGAGCAGTTCTTC. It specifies CASSLILASGGPLYNEQFF.

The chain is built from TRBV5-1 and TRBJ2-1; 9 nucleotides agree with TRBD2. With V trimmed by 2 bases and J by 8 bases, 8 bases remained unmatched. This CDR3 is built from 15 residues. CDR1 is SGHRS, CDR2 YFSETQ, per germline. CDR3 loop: CASSFSGGGGDEQFF. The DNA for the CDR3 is TGCGCCAGCAGCTTTAGCGGGGGAGGAGGGGATGAGCAGTTCTTC.

The CDR3 DNA reads TGTGCCAGCCACCGGGGGGCAAATAGGAACACCGGGGAGCTGTTTTTT. It is translated as CASHRGANRNTGELFF. The J gene is TRBJ2-2, the V gene TRBV9, with TRBD2 as a possible D gene (7 bases). Germline V CDR1 and CDR2: SGDLS, YYNGEE. This CDR3 has 16 amino acids. V was pared by 7 bases and J by 1 base, with 17 bases between.

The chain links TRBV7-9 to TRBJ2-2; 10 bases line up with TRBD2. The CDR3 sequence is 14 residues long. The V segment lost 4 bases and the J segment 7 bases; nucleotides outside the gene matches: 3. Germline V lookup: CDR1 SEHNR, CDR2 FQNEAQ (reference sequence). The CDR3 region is CASSSPSGGGELFF. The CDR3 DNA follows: TGTGCCAGCAGCTCGCCTAGCGGGGGCGGGGAGCTGTTTTTT.

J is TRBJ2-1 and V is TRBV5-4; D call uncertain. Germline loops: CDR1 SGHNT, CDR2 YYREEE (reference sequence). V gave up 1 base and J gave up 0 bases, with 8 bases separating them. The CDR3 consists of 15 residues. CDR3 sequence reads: CASSLTSASYNEQFF. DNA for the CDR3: TGTGCCAGCAGCTTGACGAGTGCCTCCTACAATGAGCAGTTCTTC.

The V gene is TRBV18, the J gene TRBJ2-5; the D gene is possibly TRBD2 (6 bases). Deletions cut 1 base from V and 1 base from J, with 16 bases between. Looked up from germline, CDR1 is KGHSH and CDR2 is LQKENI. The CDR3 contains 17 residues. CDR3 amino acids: CASSPLSGRGAQETQYF. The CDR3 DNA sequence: TGTGCCAGCTCACCACTGTCCGGGAGAGGCGCCCAAGAGACCCAGTACTTC.

The CDR3 coding sequence is TGTGCCAGCAGCTTAGATGCCCCTATTTACACAGATACGCAGTATTTT. It codes for CASSLDAPIYTDTQYF. V and J are TRBV7-9 and TRBJ2-3; D is undetermined. The germline CDR1 and CDR2 sequences are SEHNR and FQNEAQ (reference sequence). The CDR3 runs to 16 residues. Trimming removed 1 base from V and 2 bases from J, with 13 bases in between.

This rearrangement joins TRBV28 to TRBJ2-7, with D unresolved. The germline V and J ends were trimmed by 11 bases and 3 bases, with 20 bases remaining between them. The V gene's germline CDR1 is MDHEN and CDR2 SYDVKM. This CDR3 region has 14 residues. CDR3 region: CAHATVGNNYEQYF. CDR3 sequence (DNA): TGTGCCCACGCCACGGTGGGGAACAACTACGAGCAGTACTTC. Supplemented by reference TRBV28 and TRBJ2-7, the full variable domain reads DVKVTQSSRYLVKRTGEKVFLECVQDMDHENMFWYRQDPGLGLRLIYFSYDVKMKEKGDIPEGYSVSREKKERFSLILESASTNQTSMYLCAHATVGNNYEQYFGPGTRLTVT.

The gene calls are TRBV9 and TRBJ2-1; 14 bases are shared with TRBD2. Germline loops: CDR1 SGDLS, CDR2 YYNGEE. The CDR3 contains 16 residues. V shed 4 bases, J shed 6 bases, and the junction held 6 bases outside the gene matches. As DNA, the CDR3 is TGTGCCAGCAGCACAGGACTAGCGGGGGGCATCAATGAGCAGTTCTTC. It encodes CASSTGLAGGINEQFF.

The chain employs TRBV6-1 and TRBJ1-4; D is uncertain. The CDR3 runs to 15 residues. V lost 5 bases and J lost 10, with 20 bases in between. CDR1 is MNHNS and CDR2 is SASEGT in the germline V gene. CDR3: CASSTSGPQGGKLFF. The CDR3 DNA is TGTGCCAGCAGTACCTCCGGGCCCCAAGGCGGAAAACTGTTTTTT.

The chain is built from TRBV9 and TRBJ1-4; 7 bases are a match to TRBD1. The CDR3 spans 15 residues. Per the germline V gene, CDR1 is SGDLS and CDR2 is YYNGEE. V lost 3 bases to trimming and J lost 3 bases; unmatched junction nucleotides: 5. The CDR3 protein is CASSARGGPNEKLFF. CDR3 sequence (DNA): TGTGCCAGCAGCGCCAGGGGGGGACCTAATGAAAAACTGTTTTTT.

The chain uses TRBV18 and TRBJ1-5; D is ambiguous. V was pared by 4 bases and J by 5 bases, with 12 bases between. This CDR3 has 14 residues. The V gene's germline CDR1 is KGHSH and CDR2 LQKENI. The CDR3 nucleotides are TGTGCCAGCTCACGGGAGGGCGCCGATCAGCCCCAGCATTTT. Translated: CASSREGADQPQHF.